The rows below give T cell receptor beta chains drawn from one sample of a study of T cells in Graves' hyperthyroidism and ophthalmopathy. TCRdb reprocessed the multiplex PCR reads via MiXCR and lists one record per CDR3 protein. The sample lists around 55,000 distinct CDR3 sequences, approximately 52% occurring once. The sequenced sample consisted of blood. These receptors came from a woman aged 45-65 years with Graves' ophthalmopathy. Both conserved end residues are part of each CDR3. D genes are given only for firm matches. Expanded clones are given a class, and other clones once, few, many or no size at all.

d_gene: TRBD2; v_gene: TRBV10-3; abundance: .; j_gene: TRBJ2-2; CDR3nt: TGTGCCATCAGTCAGGGACTAGCGGCCAGGGAGCTGTTTTTT; CDR3aa: CAISQGLAARELFF
d_gene: TRBD2; v_gene: TRBV7-8; abundance: medium-sized; j_gene: TRBJ2-5; CDR3nt: TGTGCCAGCAATCTAGCGGCGAACGAAGAGACCCAGTACTTC; CDR3aa: CASNLAANEETQYF
d_gene: .; v_gene: TRBV10-3; abundance: .; j_gene: TRBJ2-2; CDR3nt: TGTGCCATCAGTGAGATGGGGCCTGCGAACACCGGGGAGCTGTTTTTT; CDR3aa: CAISEMGPANTGELFF
d_gene: .; v_gene: TRBV7-9; abundance: many; j_gene: TRBJ2-5; CDR3nt: TGTGCCAGCAGCTTAGGTCGCAGGGCCCAAGAGACCCAGTACTTC; CDR3aa: CASSLGRRAQETQYF
d_gene: TRBD2; v_gene: TRBV6-4; abundance: many; j_gene: TRBJ2-3; CDR3nt: TGTGCCAGCAGTCTAGCGGGAGGGGAAACAGATACGCAGTATTTT; CDR3aa: CASSLAGGETDTQYF
d_gene: .; v_gene: TRBV13; abundance: .; j_gene: TRBJ2-7; CDR3nt: TGTGCCAGCAGCCGGAGACAGTACGAGCAGTACTTC; CDR3aa: CASSRRQYEQYF
d_gene: TRBD1; v_gene: TRBV6-2/TRBV6-3; abundance: many; j_gene: TRBJ2-7; CDR3nt: TGTGCCAGCAGCACCACAGGGGGCTACGAGCAGTACTTC; CDR3aa: CASSTTGGYEQYF
d_gene: .; v_gene: TRBV10-3; abundance: .; j_gene: TRBJ1-2; CDR3nt: TGTGCCATCAGGGAACCGGGCAATAACTATGGCTACACCTTC; CDR3aa: CAIREPGNNYGYTF
d_gene: TRBD2; v_gene: TRBV9; abundance: .; j_gene: TRBJ2-5; CDR3nt: TGTGCCAGCAGCGGAGGCGGGGGGGATGAGACCCAGTACTTC; CDR3aa: CASSGGGGDETQYF
d_gene: .; v_gene: TRBV25-1; abundance: .; j_gene: TRBJ2-3; CDR3nt: TGTGCCAGCTCCCCTTTGGGCACAGATACGCAGTATTTT; CDR3aa: CASSPLGTDTQYF
d_gene: .; v_gene: TRBV6-2/TRBV6-3; abundance: many; j_gene: TRBJ1-1; CDR3nt: TGTGCCAGCAGTCGCGGCAGGGTAGGTGAAGCTTTCTTT; CDR3aa: CASSRGRVGEAFF
d_gene: .; v_gene: TRBV5-5; abundance: many; j_gene: TRBJ1-6; CDR3nt: TGTGCCAGCAGCTTGGTAGTGACAGAGAATTCACCCCTCCACTTT; CDR3aa: CASSLVVTENSPLHF
d_gene: .; v_gene: TRBV5-4; abundance: .; j_gene: TRBJ2-3; CDR3nt: TGTGCCAGCAGCCCTGGGCTTAGGCAAGCAGCAGATACGCAGTATTTT; CDR3aa: CASSPGLRQAADTQYF
d_gene: TRBD2; v_gene: TRBV27; abundance: .; j_gene: TRBJ2-1; CDR3nt: TGTGCCAGCAGTGCGCGGGGGTTCAATGAGCAGTTCTTC; CDR3aa: CASSARGFNEQFF
d_gene: .; v_gene: TRBV5-1; abundance: .; j_gene: TRBJ1-1; CDR3nt: TGCGCCAGCAGCTTGAACGAGCAGATGAACACTGAAGCTTTCTTT; CDR3aa: CASSLNEQMNTEAFF
d_gene: .; v_gene: TRBV6-1; abundance: many; j_gene: TRBJ1-5; CDR3nt: TGTGCCAGCAGTCCCGAGGGGGGCAATCAGCCCCAGCATTTT; CDR3aa: CASSPEGGNQPQHF